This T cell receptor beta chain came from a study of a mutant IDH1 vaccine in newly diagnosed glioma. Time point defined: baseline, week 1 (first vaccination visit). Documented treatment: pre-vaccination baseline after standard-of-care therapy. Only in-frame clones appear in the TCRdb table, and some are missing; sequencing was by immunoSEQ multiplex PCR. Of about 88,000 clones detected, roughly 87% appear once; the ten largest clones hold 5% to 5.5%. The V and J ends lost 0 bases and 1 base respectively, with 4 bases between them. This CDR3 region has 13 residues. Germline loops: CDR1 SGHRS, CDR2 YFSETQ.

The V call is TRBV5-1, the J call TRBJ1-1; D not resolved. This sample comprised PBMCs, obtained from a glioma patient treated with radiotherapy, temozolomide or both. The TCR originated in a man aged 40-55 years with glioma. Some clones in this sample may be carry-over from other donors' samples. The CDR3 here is CASSLAGNTEAFF. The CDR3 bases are TGCGCCAGCAGCTTGGCAGGGAACACTGAAGCTTTCTTT.